This T cell receptor beta chain was retrieved from a study of shared clonotypes between healthy human individuals. Profiling relied on immunoSEQ multiplex PCR, and the TCRdb table lists in-frame clones only, not all of them. Of 600,000 to 750,000 clones in the sample, around 77% were seen once. Partitioning of CD4+ cells yielded a CD45RA+ naive subset and a CD45RA-negative memory subset. Study outcomes and limitations: Even with large depth, rarefaction showed that sorted-subset sequencing was incomplete. A few donors showed sharing of 4.5% to 5% of naive CD4 clonotypes.

About this clone: What it binds is unknown.

Sequencing was done on a sample of memory CD4+ T cells sorted from blood. As for subset: CD45RA-negative fraction. The sequence derives from a woman aged 30 to 39 in good health.

This CDR3 reads CASSMGQYLHGYTF. The DNA for the CDR3 is TGTGCCAGCAGTATGGGACAGTATCTCCATGGCTACACCTTC. This chain uses TRBV6-1 with TRBJ1-2, with 7 bases fitting TRBD1. This CDR3 comprises 14 residues. The V segment lost 5 bases and the J segment 6 bases; nucleotides outside the gene matches: 9. Germline assignment: CDR1 MNHNS and CDR2 SASEGT.